Included here is one T cell receptor (beta chain) sequence, with context. Its antigen remains unidentified. These data come from a study of cytotoxic CD8 clonotypes in ibrutinib-treated CLL. About the study: There were 11 relapsed/refractory patients and about 14 treatment-naive patients, and roughly 18 were IGHV unmutated. Partial responders 24, complete 2; roughly 12 progressed and some 15 stayed in remission by median roughly 70 months. After a median roughly twelve months on treatment (6 to 36), response samples were drawn. Overall study findings and caveats: Baseline clonality, above age-matched healthy donor levels, tracked circulating CD8+ T-cell counts.

The germline V gene encodes CDR1 MNHEY and CDR2 SMNVEV (reference sequence). This CDR3 spans 15 amino acids. V lost 5 bases to trimming and J lost 4 bases; unmatched junction nucleotides: 9. The repertoire was sequenced with immunoSEQ multiplex PCR; TCRdb's copy has only in-frame clones and lacks some. Of around 140,000 clones in the sample, roughly 80% were seen once. The clonotype was recovered from a human donor with chronic lymphocytic leukemia. Specimen: PBMCs, collected after 12 months of ibrutinib treatment. The chain couples TRBV27 to TRBJ1-2, with 8 bases matching TRBD1. Here the CDR3 reads CASSPQQGVLYGYTF. CDR3 in DNA: TGTGCCAGCAGTCCCCAACAGGGGGTGCTCTATGGCTACACCTTC.